Below, one T cell receptor beta chain is given with its context. The record originates from a study of blood T cell repertoires in COVID-19. At the level of the study: Italy, Spain and the United States were the sources of the convalescent and acute COVID-19 samples.

Assay: immunoSEQ multiplex PCR; the TCRdb copy retains only in-frame clones and omits some. Of approximately 190,000 clones listed, roughly 87% are singletons. Sequenced sample: peripheral blood. The sequence was obtained from a woman aged 40-49 years with acute or convalescent COVID-19.

CDR3: CASSLSGTSYNEQFF. For the CDR3, the DNA is TGCGCCAGCAGCCTGAGCGGGACCTCCTACAATGAGCAGTTCTTC. V usage is TRBV4-1 and J usage is TRBJ2-1; 7 bases are shared with TRBD2. Germline CDR1 is MGHRA and CDR2 is YSYEKL. V was pared by 4 bases and J by 0 bases, with 3 bases of the junction left unmatched. This CDR3 is built from 15 residues.